The rows below give T cell receptor beta chains drawn from one sample of a study of radiotherapy plus CTLA-4 blockade in lung cancer. Assay used: immunoSEQ multiplex PCR; TCRdb lists only in-frame clones, some missing. The sample holds roughly 76,000 clones, roughly 74% seen once. The sample consisted of peripheral blood, taken from a patient treated with radiotherapy plus ipilimumab. The receptors here all came from a human donor with non-small cell lung cancer whose response to radiotherapy plus ipilimumab could not be evaluated. Each CDR3 is given with its conserved first and last residue. A D gene is named only where the DNA matches it firmly. Clone size is shown for a subset of rows, as once, few, many or a class of expanded clone.

- TRBJ2-4 TRBD1 TRBV4-3 TGCGCCAGCAGCCAAGCCGGGACAGGGCGCAAAAACATTCAGTACTTC CASSQAGTGRKNIQYF
few TRBJ2-2 TRBD1 TRBV28 TGTGCCAGCAGTGTGGACAGGGGGAACACCGGGGAGCTGTTTTTT CASSVDRGNTGELFF
- TRBJ2-2 - TRBV27 TGTGCCAGCAGTTTAAGGGGGAACACCGGGGAGCTGTTTTTT CASSLRGNTGELFF
- TRBJ1-6 TRBD1 TRBV5-6 TGTGCCAGCAGCCCAACGACAGGGTACTATAATTCACCCCTCCACTTT CASSPTTGYYNSPLHF
- TRBJ2-7 TRBD1 TRBV6-6 TGTGCCAGCAGGGGACAGGCATACGAGCAGTACTTC CASRGQAYEQYF
few TRBJ1-4 - TRBV10-3 TGTGCCATCAGTGACGGGGAAAAACTGTTTTTT CAISDGEKLFF
- TRBJ1-6 TRBD1 TRBV4-3 TGCGCCAGCAGCCAAGATGGGACAGGGGGAGATTCACCCCTCCACTTT CASSQDGTGGDSPLHF
- TRBJ1-4 TRBD1 TRBV5-1 TGCGCCAGCAACTCCGGGACAGGGATTGCAACTAATGAAAAACTGTTTTTT CASNSGTGIATNEKLFF
- TRBJ2-7 TRBD1 TRBV27 TGTGCCAGCAGTTTCCGCCCGGGACAGAACTACGAGCAGTACTTC CASSFRPGQNYEQYF
- TRBJ1-2 TRBD1 TRBV5-5 TGTGCCAGCAGATTGGACAGGGATTGGTTGGACGGCTACACCTTC CASRLDRDWLDGYTF
- TRBJ2-7 TRBD2 TRBV5-4 TGTGCCAGCAGCCCTAGCGGGAGGCCGCTCGAGCAGTACTTC CASSPSGRPLEQYF
- TRBJ2-1 - TRBV7-3 TGTGCCAGCAGCCCCCGAAGGGGGAGCAATGAGCAGTTCTTC CASSPRRGSNEQFF
- TRBJ2-7 TRBD2 TRBV5-1 TGCGCCAGCAGTAGGACTAGCGGAACCTACGAGCAGTACTTC CASSRTSGTYEQYF
- TRBJ1-2 - TRBV28 TGTGCCAGCAGTTTAGGGGCAGGGCTTAACTATGGCTACACCTTC CASSLGAGLNYGYTF
- TRBJ1-4 - TRBV11-3 TGTGCCAGCAGCCCCCGGACAGCAACTAATGAAAAACTGTTTTTT CASSPRTATNEKLFF
- TRBJ2-5 - TRBV7-9 TGTGCCAGAAGCTTGGGAACAGGCCAAGAGACCCAGTACTTC CARSLGTGQETQYF
- TRBJ2-5 - TRBV4-2 TGTGCCAGCAGCCAAGGGGTGAGGCAGGGTCAGACCCAGTACTTC CASSQGVRQGQTQYF
- TRBJ2-1 TRBD2 TRBV5-1 TGCGCCAGCAGCTCTATAGCGGGAGGGCCGTACAATGAGCAGTTCTTC CASSSIAGGPYNEQFF
once TRBJ2-2 - TRBV2 TGTGCCAGCACGGCAGGGGTTAACACCGGGGAGCTGTTTTTT CASTAGVNTGELFF
- TRBJ2-7 - TRBV7-3 TGTGCCAGCAGCGTCGACATGTCCTCCGAGCAGTACTTC CASSVDMSSEQYF
- TRBJ1-4 - TRBV6-6 TGTGCCAGCGCCCCCCGCGGGGGCGCGGGTGAAAAACTGTTTTTT CASAPRGGAGEKLFF
- TRBJ1-1 - TRBV9 TGTGCCAGCATGGCAGGGTATAACACTGAAGCTTTCTTT CASMAGYNTEAFF
- TRBJ2-7 TRBD2 TRBV9 TGTGCCAGCAGCGGAGAGTCAGGGAGGGCCTCCTACGAGCAGTACTTC CASSGESGRASYEQYF
- TRBJ2-5 - TRBV4-3 TGCGCCAGCAGCCAGGGGGCTCAAGAGACCCAGTACTTC CASSQGAQETQYF
few TRBJ2-3 - TRBV15 TGTGCCACCAGCAGAGGAGCCATTGAGTATTTT CATSRGAIEYF
- TRBJ1-1 - TRBV5-4 TGTGCCAGCAGCTTGGAAGGACAGTTGAACACTGAAGCTTTCTTT CASSLEGQLNTEAFF
- TRBJ2-2 TRBD2 TRBV9 TGTGCCAGCAGCGTAACAATAGCGGGAGGGCCGGCCGGGGAGCTGTTTTTT CASSVTIAGGPAGELFF
few TRBJ1-5 - TRBV19 TGTGCCAGTAGTATCTTATTTCGGGTTGTTTACCAGCCCCAGCATTTT CASSILFRVVYQPQHF
- TRBJ1-1 TRBD1 TRBV19 TGTGCCATTAGGACAGGGGACACTGAAGCTTTCTTT CAIRTGDTEAFF
- TRBJ2-1 - TRBV9 TGTGCCAGCAGCGCGGAGGGGAGCGCCTACAATGAGCAGTTCTTC CASSAEGSAYNEQFF
- TRBJ1-2 - TRBV27 TGTGCCAGCAGTGACCTGACAGCTAACTATGGCTACACCTTC CASSDLTANYGYTF
- TRBJ2-1 TRBD1 TRBV6-1 TGTGCCAGCAGTGGAGACAGGGGCGATGAGCAGTTCTTC CASSGDRGDEQFF
- TRBJ2-2 - TRBV11-2 TGTGCCAGCAGCTCCCGGACTGGGAACACCGGGGAGCTGTTTTTT CASSSRTGNTGELFF
- TRBJ1-1 - TRBV28 TGTGCCAGCAGTTTAAGCCTCAACACTGAAGCTTTCTTT CASSLSLNTEAFF
- TRBJ1-3 - TRBV10-1 TGCGCCAGCAGCGACATAATATTCGGCAGACGAGAGGGAAACACCATATATTTT CASSDIIFGRREGNTIYF
few TRBJ2-7 TRBD1 TRBV9 TGTGCCAGCAGCCTAAGGGGGACAGCCTCCTACGAGCAGTACTTC CASSLRGTASYEQYF
- TRBJ1-6 TRBD1 TRBV6-6 TGTGCCAGCAGGGGGACAGGGGGGGGATCACCCCTCCACTTT CASRGTGGGSPLHF
- TRBJ2-5 - TRBV4-1 TGCGCCAGCAGCCAAGCTACCGGACTGGGTGTGGAGACCCAGTACTTC CASSQATGLGVETQYF
- TRBJ2-5 TRBD1 TRBV5-1 TGCGCCAGCAGCCCGGGACAGGTCCTCGAGACCCAGTACTTC CASSPGQVLETQYF
few TRBJ2-1 - TRBV25-1 TGTGCCAGCAGTGAAAGGGGGGCGGGGGCTTCCCGTAAGCAGTTCTTC CASSERGAGASRKQFF
- TRBJ2-5 - TRBV18 TGTGCCAGCTCACCGTCCGGAGGGCCGCAAGAGACCCAGTACTTC CASSPSGGPQETQYF
- TRBJ1-2 - TRBV2 TGTGCCAGCAGTGAAGCGCTTCAGGGTCCGACATATCACGGCTACACCTTC CASSEALQGPTYHGYTF